This TCR beta chain appears in the sequencing data of a study of cytomegalovirus exposure and HLA in healthy donors. Study results and caveats: Information on immune exposure was restricted to one variable (CMV serostatus).

PCR used 60 Vbeta primers and 13 Jbeta primers. Per the authors' pipeline: Roughly 83 million unique TCR beta chains, roughly 11 million of them shared, were counted by a later analysis. Profiling relied on immunoSEQ multiplex PCR, and the TCRdb table lists in-frame clones only, not all of them. For V, J and clone size, that table is used; D and trimming come from the DNA. The sample includes some 110,000 clones, 79% seen only once; the top ten take around 4.5%. A note on this clone: Its specificity is unknown.

The source material was PBMCs. This sequence originates from a man under 40 in good health and CMV-seropositive.

The DNA of the CDR3 is TGTGCCAGCAGCTTGGGGTCGCGGGGGCGGGGAGAGACCCAGTACTTC. Residues: CASSLGSRGRGETQYF. The chain employs TRBV7-3 and TRBJ2-5, with a weak D call TRBD2 (7 bases). Trimming shortened V by 3 bases and J by 4 bases, and 18 bases separated the two germline ends. Germline CDR1 reads SGHTA; CDR2 reads FQGTGA. The CDR3 spans 16 residues.